These 3 T cell receptor beta chains were sequenced from one sample in a study of identical twins' blood T cells. Each CDR3 protein is one row after TCRdb ran MiXCR on the 5' RACE reads. The repertoire holds a few hundred thousand distinct CDR3 sequences, with 25% to 35% as singletons. Sequenced material: PBMCs. These TCRs come from a woman aged 18-49 years in good health.

The sample holds many counts of this clonotype. The J gene is TRBJ1-3, the V gene TRBV20-1, with 8 positions matching TRBD1. Germline V gives CDR1 DFQATT, CDR2 SNEGSKA (reference sequence). This CDR3 region has 17 residues. Germline trimming cut 3 bases from V and 0 bases from J; bases unmatched to any gene: 10. CDR3 residues: CSARPRDRINSGNTIYF. The CDR3, as DNA: TGCAGTGCTAGGCCCCGGGACAGGATCAACTCTGGAAACACCATATATTTT.

Only a few counts were recorded for this clonotype. The V gene is TRBV7-9, the J gene TRBJ1-1, with 8 bases fitting TRBD1. The germline gives CDR1 SEHNR, CDR2 FQNEAQ (reference sequence). The CDR3 has 16 amino acids. J lost 5 bases, V lost 5 bases, and 13 bases had no gene match. The CDR3 DNA reads as TGTGCCAGCAGCACACCTAAAACCGGACAGGGTACTGAAGCTTTCTTT. Amino acid sequence: CASSTPKTGQGTEAFF. Complete variable domain (other parts from reference TRBV7-9 and TRBJ1-1): DTGVSQNPRHKITKRGQNVTFRCDPISEHNRLYWYRQTLGQGPEFLTYFQNEAQLEKSRLLSDRFSAERPKGSFSTLEIQRTEQGDSAMYLCASSTPKTGQGTEAFFGQGTRLTVV.

This clonotype came up many times. This chain links TRBV7-2 with TRBJ1-1, with 9 nucleotides matching TRBD1. V lost 5 bases to trimming and J lost 1 base; unmatched junction nucleotides: 2. CDR1 SGHTA and CDR2 FQGNSA come from the germline V gene. The CDR3 runs 14 residues. For the CDR3, the DNA is TGTGCCAGCAGCCGGGACAGGGCGAACACTGAAGCTTTCTTT. Protein product: CASSRDRANTEAFF.